This entry describes one T cell receptor beta chain. Its specificity is not known. A junction end diverges from the germline sequence, so it may reflect a read error. Looked up from germline, CDR1 is LNHNV and CDR2 is YYDKDF (reference sequence). The CDR3 totals 15 residues. The data were obtained in a study of cytomegalovirus exposure and HLA in healthy donors. PCR involved 60 Vbeta and 13 Jbeta primers. TCRdb keeps only in-frame clones here, not all; method: immunoSEQ multiplex PCR. The sample table sets out some 76,000 clones. Every donor was a healthy person donating bone marrow. Overall study results and limits: A likely sequencing artifact accounted for one observed cluster of highly shared sequence variants. Accounts indicate the classifier identified cytomegalovirus status with strong specificity and sensitivity.

The chain has TRBV15 and TRBJ2-2; tentatively, D is TRBD1 (5 bases). Sequencing used PBMCs. This TCR was recovered from a man aged 35 to 55 in good health and CMV-seronegative. In DNA, the CDR3 is TGTGCCACCAGGAGAGACAGAACGAACACCGGGGAGCTGTTTTTT. Its translation: CATRRDRTNTGELFF.